The next 12 T cell receptor beta chains were all read from a single sample in a study of beta chain features in type 1 diabetes (dated by TCRdb to 2016 to 2019). What the research found in general, with its limitations: In all four CD4+ subsets, TCRB CDR3 length was moderately but significantly shorter in type 1 diabetes patients.

Their recognized antigens are unknown. Library construction relied on the immunoSEQ multiplex PCR assay. All of the isolated RNA was reverse transcribed with the High Capacity cDNA Reverse Transcription Kit, so expressed TCRB transcripts were sequenced. Here the immuneACCESS table is served through TCRdb, limited to in-frame sequences with V and J called. Missing clones are a known gap in these copies; in checked studies unresolved V genes cover under half, and the rest lacks a known reason. Within this sample are 40,000 to 60,000 clones, with around 60% of them counted one time only. 0.29% of the sample comes from the top ten. Sequenced input: stem cell memory CD4+ T cells from blood. Per the publication, the cell subset or site label means: stem cell-like memory CD4+ T cells. The receptors come from a woman aged 25 to 45 with type 1 diabetes.

This clone was found a few times. This sample includes further DNA sequences coding for the same CDR3. The chain carries TRBV29-1 and TRBJ1-1; D remains unclear. Germline CDR1 is SQVTM and CDR2 is ANQGSEA. V was shortened by 6 bases and J by 1 base, with 6 bases between the two germline ends. The CDR3 is made up of 11 amino acids. Written as DNA, the CDR3 is TGCAGCGTGGTGGCGAACACTGAAGCTTTCTTT. Its translation is CSVVANTEAFF.

The V gene is TRBV5-1, the J gene TRBJ2-7; D is perhaps TRBD2 (5 bases). CDR1 SGHRS and CDR2 YFSETQ come from the germline V gene. V dropped 3 bases and J dropped 4 bases, with 17 bases sitting between them. The CDR3 is made up of 15 amino acids. The CDR3 coding sequence is TGCGCCAGCAGCTGGGATGGACTGGAGACTTACGAGCAGTACTTC. Its translation: CASSWDGLETYEQYF.

This clone has just a few counts. CDR3 nucleotides: TGTGCCAGCAGCTTAGCGGCCCCTGGCGAGCAGTACTTC. This encodes CASSLAAPGEQYF. The chain carries TRBV7-8 and TRBJ2-7, with D hard to call. The CDR3 loop spans 13 amino acids. Germline V gene lookup returns CDR1 SGHVS and CDR2 FQNEAQ. V was shortened by 0 bases and J by 6 bases, with 9 bases between the two germline ends.

V usage is TRBV6-5 and J usage is TRBJ1-2, with TRBD1 identical over 10 bases. This CDR3 spans 14 amino acids. Germline CDR1 MNHEY, CDR2 SVGAGI. V trimming: 5 bases; J trimming: 7 bases; junction bases outside the gene matches: 7. The CDR3 coding sequence is TGTGCCAGCAGTCCCCCGACAGGGGGCTCTGGCTACACCTTC. It encodes CASSPPTGGSGYTF.

V gene TRBV5-1 combines with J gene TRBJ2-3; D call uncertain. With 1 base removed from V and 0 bases from J, the gap between germline ends came to 3 bases. The CDR3 contains 13 residues. Per the germline V gene, CDR1 is SGHRS and CDR2 is YFSETQ. In nucleotides, the CDR3 is TGCGCCAGCAGCTTGTCTAGCACAGATACGCAGTATTTT. Translating gives CASSLSSTDTQYF.

V gene TRBV9 combines with J gene TRBJ2-5, with D unclear. Germline values: CDR1 SGDLS, CDR2 YYNGEE. V was shortened by 4 bases and J by 3 bases, with 7 bases between the two germline ends. This CDR3 region has 12 residues. The CDR3 sequence: CASSLGEETQYF. Written as DNA, the CDR3 is TGTGCCAGCAGCTTAGGAGAAGAGACCCAGTACTTC. The variable domain in full, with the rest retrieved from reference TRBV9 and TRBJ2-5, is DSGVTQTPKHLITATGQRVTLRCSPRSGDLSVYWYQQSLDQGLQFLIQYYNGEERAKGNILERFSAQQFPDLHSELNLSSLELGDSALYFCASSLGEETQYFGPGTRLLVL.

V and J are TRBV6-5 and TRBJ1-1; 7 bases agree with TRBD1. J was trimmed by 4 bases and V by 3 bases; bases with no gene match: 8. The CDR3 sequence is 15 residues long. The germline V gene has CDR1 MNHEY and CDR2 SVGAGI. The chain's CDR3 is CASSYRSGGFTEAFF. Here the CDR3 DNA reads TGTGCCAGCAGTTATAGGTCAGGGGGTTTCACTGAAGCTTTCTTT.

This sequence joins TRBV30 and TRBJ1-2, with a tentative D call TRBD1 (6 bases). This CDR3 is 14 amino acids long. V was clipped by 1 base and J by 3 bases, with 12 bases between them. Per the germline V gene, CDR1 is GTSNPN and CDR2 is SVGIG (reference sequence). DNA for the CDR3: TGTGCCTGGAGTGGGGGGCGCGGCGACTATGGCTACACCTTC. Protein product: CAWSGGRGDYGYTF.

The chain carries TRBV5-1 and TRBJ1-1; unclear D gene. The CDR3 covers 13 residues. The V and J ends lost 4 bases and 3 bases respectively, with 10 bases between them. The germline V gene has CDR1 SGHRS and CDR2 YFSETQ. This CDR3 is CASSLEEDTEAFF. In DNA, the CDR3 is TGCGCCAGCAGCCTAGAAGAGGACACTGAAGCTTTCTTT.

This sequence joins TRBV5-1 and TRBJ2-4, with D possibly matching TRBD2 (6 bases). Germline-derived CDR1 and CDR2 are SGHRS and YFSETQ. Trimming removed 0 bases at V and 2 bases at J, with 12 bases between. This CDR3 region has 16 residues. The CDR3 nucleotides are TGCGCCAGCAGCTTGGCCGGAGGGGCGACCAAAAACATTCAGTACTTC. This codes for CASSLAGGATKNIQYF.

The chain links TRBV4-2 to TRBJ1-3, with a possible D match to TRBD1 (5 bases). Germline CDR1 reads LGHNA; CDR2 reads YNFKEQ. There are 17 residues in the CDR3. Trimming pared 0 bases from V and 3 bases from J, leaving 15 bases between. In nucleotides, the CDR3 is TGTGCCAGCAGCCAAGATCTACGTACAGGATTTGGAAACACCATATATTTT. It yields the protein CASSQDLRTGFGNTIYF.

This clone was seen more than once but under ten times. The chain recombines TRBV7-9 with TRBJ2-1; TRBD2 matches 14 bases. The CDR3 sequence is 16 residues long. After removal of 3 bases from V and 8 bases from J, the junction contained 6 bases not matched to a gene. Germline V gives CDR1 SEHNR, CDR2 FQNEAQ (reference sequence). CDR3 sequence: CASSFTTSGRDDEQFF. Written as DNA, the CDR3 is TGTGCCAGCAGCTTTACGACTAGCGGGAGGGATGATGAGCAGTTCTTC.